The rows below give T cell receptor beta chains drawn from one sample of a study of CD8 T cells in Susac syndrome. TCRdb re-derived calls from the immunoSEQ multiplex PCR reads in MiXCR, one entry per CDR3 protein. Of about 200,000 distinct CDR3 sequences listed, over 90% are singletons. The sequenced material came from CD4+ T cells from PBMCs. The receptors derive from a human donor with multiple sclerosis. Each CDR3 is given with its conserved first and last residue. A D gene is named only where the DNA matches it firmly. Clone size is shown for a subset of rows, as once, few, many or a class of expanded clone.

v_call	clone_size	d_call	j_call	cdr3_aa	cdr3_nt
TRBV30	NA	NA	TRBJ1-2	CAWSEQGIGYTF	TGTGCCTGGAGTGAACAGGGTATTGGCTACACCTTC
TRBV4-1	NA	NA	TRBJ1-1	CASSQDGGQLEAFF	TGCGCCAGCAGCCAAGATGGAGGGCAGCTTGAAGCTTTCTTT
TRBV29-1	NA	NA	TRBJ1-1	CSGSLGVGSLNTEAFF	TGCAGCGGTTCCCTCGGGGTGGGCTCGTTGAACACTGAAGCTTTCTTT
TRBV18	NA	NA	TRBJ2-1	CASSPSGPPNEQFF	TGTGCCAGCTCACCGAGCGGACCTCCCAATGAGCAGTTCTTC
TRBV2	NA	NA	TRBJ1-2	CASRTDLRGYTF	TGTGCCAGCAGGACTGATCTTCGCGGCTACACCTTC
TRBV4-2	once	NA	TRBJ1-1	CASSQGRTAEAFF	TGTGCCAGCAGCCAAGGCCGGACAGCTGAAGCTTTCTTT
TRBV2	NA	TRBD2	TRBJ2-2	CASSEGSGWNTGELFF	TGTGCCAGCAGTGAAGGTAGCGGGTGGAACACCGGGGAGCTGTTTTTT
TRBV7-9	once	TRBD1	TRBJ1-2	CASSHWTGWRYGYTF	TGTGCCAGCAGCCACTGGACAGGGTGGCGGTATGGCTACACCTTC
TRBV27	NA	NA	TRBJ1-2	CASSPRRWHGYTF	TGTGCCAGCAGTCCCCGAAGGTGGCACGGCTACACCTTC
TRBV19	once	NA	TRBJ2-7	CASTATSGSEQYF	TGTGCCAGTACCGCCACCTCGGGGAGCGAGCAGTACTTC
TRBV4-2	NA	NA	TRBJ2-1	CASSQDLAPNEQFF	TGTGCCAGCAGCCAAGATCTCGCCCCTAATGAGCAGTTCTTC
TRBV7-3	NA	NA	TRBJ2-7	CASSPHKKGEQYF	TGTGCCAGCAGCCCACACAAAAAAGGCGAGCAGTACTTC
TRBV30	NA	NA	TRBJ1-4	CAWSHNEKLFF	TGTGCCTGGAGTCACAATGAAAAACTGTTTTTT
TRBV29-1	NA	NA	TRBJ2-5	CSVWGGRETQYF	TGCAGCGTCTGGGGTGGGAGAGAGACCCAGTACTTC
TRBV7-2	NA	NA	TRBJ2-1	CASSFPVPYNEQFF	TGTGCCAGCAGCTTCCCTGTCCCCTACAATGAGCAGTTCTTC
TRBV20-1	NA	NA	TRBJ1-1	CRSSNTEAFF	TGCAGGTCCTCGAACACTGAAGCTTTCTTT
TRBV20-1	NA	TRBD1	TRBJ1-5	CSARGQGYSNQPQHF	TGCAGTGCTAGAGGACAGGGTTATAGCAATCAGCCCCAGCATTTT
TRBV12-3/TRBV12-4	NA	NA	TRBJ2-1	CASSPLRGREQFF	TGTGCCAGCAGTCCTCTAAGAGGGAGGGAGCAGTTCTTC
TRBV7-2	NA	TRBD2	TRBJ2-1	CASSLAAGGPYEQFF	TGTGCCAGCAGCTTAGCAGCGGGGGGGCCATATGAGCAGTTCTTC
TRBV3-1	NA	NA	TRBJ2-1	CASSQDPSANNEQFF	TGTGCCAGCAGCCAAGATCCTTCAGCGAACAATGAGCAGTTCTTC
TRBV29-1	NA	TRBD1	TRBJ1-4	CSVRQGDGEKLFF	TGCAGCGTCCGACAGGGTGACGGTGAAAAACTGTTTTTT
TRBV3-1	NA	NA	TRBJ1-2	CASSQGWGANYGYTF	TGTGCCAGCAGCCAAGGGTGGGGGGCTAACTATGGCTACACCTTC
TRBV9	once	TRBD2	TRBJ2-1	CASSPRVGLAETNEQFF	TGTGCCAGCAGCCCTAGGGTGGGACTAGCGGAGACCAATGAGCAGTTCTTC
TRBV5-1	NA	NA	TRBJ2-3	CASSLTGLALGGTQYF	TGCGCCAGCAGCTTGACCGGTCTAGCGCTAGGAGGGACGCAGTATTTT
TRBV29-1	NA	NA	TRBJ1-1	CSVRSTIGGSINPTEAFF	TGCAGCGTTCGTTCTACTATCGGAGGCTCGATTAATCCCACTGAAGCTTTCTTT
TRBV14	NA	NA	TRBJ1-1	CASSQVSRNTEAFF	TGTGCCAGCAGCCAAGTAAGCCGGAACACTGAAGCTTTCTTT
TRBV12-3/TRBV12-4	NA	TRBD2	TRBJ2-7	CASFAGDQVVSKQYF	TGTGCCAGCTTTGCGGGGGATCAGGTTGTATCTAAGCAGTACTTC
TRBV21-1	NA	NA	TRBJ2-7	CASSKRTGGPHYEQYF	TGTGCCAGCAGCAAACGGACGGGAGGGCCTCACTACGAGCAGTACTTC
TRBV20-1	NA	TRBD1	TRBJ2-2	CSARDRGRTGELFF	TGCAGTGCTAGAGATAGGGGGCGCACCGGGGAGCTGTTTTTT
TRBV12-3/TRBV12-4	NA	NA	TRBJ1-2	CASSFVPGTNYGYTF	TGTGCCAGCAGTTTTGTTCCGGGAACCAACTATGGCTACACCTTC
TRBV2	NA	NA	TRBJ2-1	CASSTYINEQFF	TGTGCCAGCAGTACCTATATCAATGAGCAGTTCTTC
TRBV7-9	once	TRBD2	TRBJ2-3	CASSSRLAGGRDTQYF	TGTGCCAGCAGCTCCCGACTAGCGGGAGGGAGAGATACGCAGTATTTT
TRBV24-1	NA	NA	TRBJ2-7	CATSDLIRRVYYEQYF	TGTGCCACCAGTGATTTGATACGGCGGGTCTACTACGAGCAGTACTTC
TRBV3-1	NA	NA	TRBJ2-2	CASSQELQPGELFF	TGTGCCAGCAGCCAAGAACTTCAGCCCGGGGAGCTGTTTTTT
TRBV9	NA	TRBD2	TRBJ2-5	CASSGSGGWETQYF	TGTGCCAGCAGCGGTAGCGGGGGGTGGGAGACCCAGTACTTC
TRBV29-1	NA	TRBD1	TRBJ1-4	CSVEAGGEKLFF	TGCAGCGTTGAAGCAGGGGGTGAAAAACTGTTTTTT
TRBV20-1	NA	NA	TRBJ1-2	CSARDGGTRGYTF	TGCAGTGCTAGAGATGGTGGGACTCGAGGCTACACCTTC
TRBV24-1	NA	NA	TRBJ1-1	CATSDTRRGPEAFF	TGTGCCACCAGTGATACGAGGCGGGGCCCTGAAGCTTTCTTT
TRBV27	NA	TRBD2	TRBJ2-3	CASRRRGSGSEVPDTQYF	TGTGCCAGCAGGCGGCGGGGTAGCGGGAGTGAGGTCCCAGATACGCAGTATTTT
TRBV30	NA	NA	TRBJ2-7	CAWSSPSVYEQYF	TGTGCCTGGAGTTCTCCTAGCGTCTACGAGCAGTACTTC
TRBV29-1	NA	NA	TRBJ1-2	CSHDYGYTF	TGCAGCCACGACTATGGCTACACCTTC
TRBV27	NA	NA	TRBJ2-6	CASTPDTGANVLTF	TGTGCCAGCACCCCCGACACTGGGGCCAACGTCCTGACTTTC
TRBV20-1	NA	TRBD2	TRBJ2-7	CSVEGGSYEQYF	TGCAGTGTCGAAGGCGGGAGCTACGAGCAGTACTTC
TRBV25-1	NA	NA	TRBJ2-7	CASMTLSYEQYF	TGTGCCAGCATGACTCTCTCCTACGAGCAGTACTTC
TRBV20-1	NA	NA	TRBJ2-1	CSATRSEQFF	TGCAGTGCTACCCGTAGTGAGCAGTTCTTC
TRBV2	NA	NA	TRBJ1-5	CASSAGTSGNQPQHF	TGTGCCAGCAGTGCCGGGACAAGCGGCAATCAGCCCCAGCATTTT
TRBV29-1	NA	TRBD1	TRBJ2-2	CSGGTGGHGELFF	TGCAGCGGAGGGACAGGGGGCCACGGGGAGCTGTTTTTT
TRBV28	NA	TRBD1	TRBJ2-3	CASSRDSSDTQYF	TGTGCCAGCAGCCGGGACAGCTCAGATACGCAGTATTTT
TRBV7-2	NA	NA	TRBJ1-1	CASSLMFAAEAFF	TGTGCCAGCAGCTTAATGTTTGCAGCTGAAGCTTTCTTT
TRBV15	NA	NA	TRBJ2-7	CATSRERQEYYEQYF	TGTGCCACCAGCAGGGAACGACAGGAGTACTACGAGCAGTACTTC